Below are 19 T cell receptor beta chains sequenced from a single sample in a study of blood T cells in healthy people across ages. PCR was performed a second time for about 7 to 12 cycles using a sample-barcoded 5' primer and a J-beta primer mix. TCRdb re-analysed the 5' RACE reads in MiXCR, keeping a single row per CDR3 protein. This table holds over 950,000 distinct CDR3 sequences, 51% found once. The sequenced material came from blood. The receptor source for this set is a woman aged 55-69 years in good health.

This chain links TRBV27 with TRBJ2-3; 7 bases match TRBD1. Germline lookup yields CDR1 MNHEY and CDR2 SMNVEV (reference sequence). Germline trimming cut 7 bases from V and 3 bases from J; bases unmatched to any gene: 4. The CDR3 extends over 13 amino acids. CDR3 region: CASISRGTDTQYF. The CDR3 nucleotides are TGTGCCAGCATTAGCAGGGGGACAGATACGCAGTATTTT.

The chain has TRBV11-2 and TRBJ2-7, with a tentative D call TRBD2 (6 bases). Trimming pared 0 bases from V and 0 bases from J, leaving 15 bases between. The length of the CDR3 is 17 residues. The V gene's germline CDR1 is SGHAT and CDR2 FQNNGV. CDR3 loop: CASSLDHLRGRSYEQYF. The CDR3, as DNA: TGTGCCAGCAGCTTAGATCATCTGCGGGGACGCTCCTACGAGCAGTACTTC.

The gene calls are TRBV20-1 and TRBJ2-5, with 7 bases aligning to TRBD2. The last part of the DNA fits TRBJ2-7 better; the J call may be wrong. Per germline, CDR1 DFQATT and CDR2 SNEGSKA (reference sequence). This CDR3 contains 17 residues. The CDR3: CSARDHAMRAGAYEQYF. The CDR3 DNA reads as TGCAGTGCTAGAGATCATGCCATGAGGGCGGGAGCCTACGAGCAGTACTTC.

The chain joins TRBV10-3 to TRBJ1-5; D may be TRBD1 (6 bases). The CDR3 consists of 14 residues. Germline V gene sequence: CDR1 ENHRY, CDR2 SYGVKD. V dropped 5 bases and J dropped 1 base, with 9 bases sitting between them. The CDR3: CAISTDSSNQPQHF. As DNA, the CDR3 is TGTGCCATCAGTACGGACAGCAGCAATCAGCCCCAGCATTTT.

The sample holds one count of this clonotype. A junction end diverges from the germline sequence, so it may reflect a read error. The chain uses TRBV10-3 and TRBJ1-1; D unclear. CDR1 ENHRY and CDR2 SYGVKD come from the germline V gene. The CDR3 consists of 13 residues. The CDR3 spells CAISPGFDTEAIF. CDR3 sequence (DNA): TGTGCCATCAGTCCGGGATTCGACACTGAAGCTATCTTT.

This clonotype was picked up a small number of times. V gene TRBV27 combines with J gene TRBJ2-7, with 10 bases aligning to TRBD2. CDR1 and CDR2 (germline): MNHEY, SMNVEV (reference sequence). V was clipped by 0 bases and J by 3 bases; unmatched bases: 2. The CDR3 has 15 residues. The CDR3 DNA reads TGTGCCAGCAGTTTATCTAGCGGGAGGAACTACGAGCAGTACTTC. This sequence encodes CASSLSSGRNYEQYF.

This chain joins TRBV11-2 and TRBJ2-1; 10 bases align to TRBD2. Germline assignment: CDR1 SGHAT and CDR2 FQNNGV. This CDR3 spans 16 amino acids. Trimming took 5 bases from V and 4 from J; bases not matched to a gene: 8. The CDR3 coding sequence is TGTGCCAGCAGCGAAGTCAGCGGGAGGGCGTACAATGAGCAGTTCTTC. Translation: CASSEVSGRAYNEQFF.

This clonotype turned up a few times. This chain connects TRBV25-1 to TRBJ2-4; tentative D call: TRBD1 (5 bases). The CDR3 has 15 amino acids. Trimming took 2 bases from V and 6 from J, leaving 14 bases between them. CDR1 MGHDK and CDR2 SYGVNS come from the germline V gene. The CDR3 loop is CASSERGSKLNIQYF. The CDR3, as DNA: TGTGCCAGCAGTGAAAGGGGATCCAAGTTAAACATTCAGTACTTC.

The V call is TRBV20-1, the J call TRBJ2-5, with 10 bases aligning to TRBD2. The CDR3 spans 14 residues. In germline, CDR1 is DFQATT, CDR2 SNEGSKA (reference sequence). V shed 6 bases, J shed 5 bases, and the junction held 9 bases outside the gene matches. CDR3 region: CSATQLAGRETQYF. The CDR3 DNA sequence: TGCAGTGCCACGCAACTAGCGGGGCGGGAGACCCAGTACTTC.

V gene TRBV5-1 combines with J gene TRBJ2-2; D gene unclear. V shed 5 bases and J shed 5 bases, with 13 bases lying between them. Germline CDR1 and CDR2: SGHRS and YFSETQ. The CDR3 length is 14 residues. CDR3 loop: CASSKGLGTGELFF. The CDR3, as DNA: TGCGCCAGCAGTAAAGGGCTTGGGACCGGGGAGCTGTTTTTT.

V and J are TRBV28 and TRBJ2-3; 10 positions agree with TRBD2. Germline V lookup: CDR1 MDHEN, CDR2 SYDVKM. The V and J ends lost 8 bases and 3 bases, in that order; junction bases with no gene match: 8. CDR3 length: 15 amino acids. CDR3 sequence: CASEYQAGGTDTQYF. The CDR3, as DNA: TGTGCCAGCGAATATCAAGCGGGAGGGACAGATACGCAGTATTTT.

V is TRBV20-1 and J is TRBJ2-1; 9 bases are shared with TRBD2. Unmatched junction bases numbered 10, after V lost 3 bases and J lost 7 bases. The CDR3 is 15 amino acids. Germline lookup yields CDR1 DFQATT and CDR2 SNEGSKA (reference sequence). The CDR3, as DNA: TGCAGTGCTAGCCACGCAGCGGGAGGCGTTAATGAGCAGTTCTTC. Amino acids: CSASHAAGGVNEQFF.

The chain couples TRBV5-6 to TRBJ2-7; TRBD2 matches at 7 bases. The CDR3 extends over 15 amino acids. The germline gives CDR1 SGHDT, CDR2 YYEEEE. V was pared by 1 base and J by 3 bases, with 7 bases of the junction left unmatched. The CDR3 here is CASSLFWREYYEQYF. The CDR3 DNA reads TGTGCCAGCAGCTTGTTTTGGCGGGAGTACTACGAGCAGTACTTC.

J is TRBJ1-1 and V is TRBV5-1; the match to TRBD1 covers 8 bases. The germline CDR1 and CDR2 sequences are SGHRS and YFSETQ. The CDR3 covers 14 residues. Germline trimming cut 4 bases from V and 10 bases from J; bases unmatched to any gene: 12. The DNA for the CDR3 is TGCGCCAGCAGCGGGGCCGGGACAGGTACCCGAGCTTTCTTT. Residues: CASSGAGTGTRAFF.

This chain links TRBV7-8 with TRBJ1-2; D ambiguous. The CDR3 extends over 13 amino acids. Germline CDR1 is SGHVS and CDR2 is FQNEAQ. Trimming removed 2 bases at V and 8 bases at J, with 12 bases between. CDR3 nucleotide sequence: TGTGCCAGCAGCTTAAGGCCCGACTTGGGCTACACCTTC. Translating it yields CASSLRPDLGYTF.

V is TRBV10-3 and J is TRBJ1-1; 8 nucleotides line up with TRBD1. This CDR3 comprises 15 residues. V trimming: 3 bases; J trimming: 7 bases; junction bases outside the gene matches: 10. Germline loops: CDR1 ENHRY, CDR2 SYGVKD. This chain's CDR3 is CAISDPTAGGIEAFF. The CDR3 region has the DNA TGTGCCATCAGTGATCCCACGGCAGGGGGCATTGAAGCTTTCTTT.

This clonotype was detected a few times. The chain carries TRBV6-5 and TRBJ2-5; tentatively, D is TRBD1 (6 bases). The CDR3 has 14 residues. Looked up from germline, CDR1 is MNHEY and CDR2 is SVGAGI. The V end lost 2 bases, the J end lost 4 bases, and 11 bases lay between the germline ends. The CDR3 DNA is TGTGCCAGCAGTTACGGGGGCCAAGGAGAGACCCAGTACTTC. Translation gives CASSYGGQGETQYF.

This sequence joins TRBV7-2 and TRBJ2-7; D uncertain. CDR1 is SGHTA, CDR2 FQGNSA, per germline. The CDR3 totals 13 residues. The ends were cut back, 2 bases at V and 3 bases at J, with 8 bases in the middle. CDR3 protein: CASSLWARYEQYF. The CDR3 bases are TGTGCCAGCAGCTTATGGGCCCGCTACGAGCAGTACTTC.

Concerning this clonotype: The germline gene is not matched at one end of the junction; a read error may be the cause. The CDR3 DNA reads as TGCAGCGTCGTCGGAACTAGCACAGGTACGCAGTATTTT. Translating it yields CSVVGTSTGTQYF. The chain joins TRBV29-1 to TRBJ2-3, with TRBD2 as a possible D gene (6 bases). CDR3 length equals 13 residues. CDR1 and CDR2 from the germline V gene are SQVTM and ANQGSEA.